A selection of T cell receptor beta chains follows, all from one sample in a study of blood T cell repertoires in COVID-19. The table came from immunoSEQ multiplex PCR; TCRdb's copy has only in-frame clones and leaves some out. In the table there are roughly 170,000 clones, roughly 84% of which are singletons. Sequences were obtained from peripheral blood. These receptors were obtained from a woman between 45 and 65 years old with COVID-19, enrolled during active disease. Both conserved end residues are part of each CDR3. A D gene is named only where the DNA matches it firmly. Clone size appears in some rows only: once, few, many, or a class for an expanded clone.

>TRBV28|TRBJ2-4|TRBD1|.
CASSRWAGQARGAKNIQYF
TGTGCCAGCAGCCGGTGGGCGGGACAGGCCCGTGGGGCCAAAAACATTCAGTACTTC
>TRBV6-5|TRBJ2-7|TRBD2|.
CASSYSSAGGSYEQYF
TGTGCCAGCAGTTACTCGTCAGCGGGGGGCTCCTACGAGCAGTACTTC
>TRBV6-1|TRBJ2-3|.|.
CASSDTSSSIAQYF
TGTGCCAGCAGTGATACTAGCAGTAGTATCGCGCAGTATTTT
>TRBV6-1|TRBJ2-7|.|.
CASSEYNEQYF
TGTGCCAGCAGTGAATATAACGAGCAGTACTTC
>TRBV4-1|TRBJ2-5|.|.
CASSVRQKQETQYF
TGCGCCAGCAGCGTACGACAGAAGCAAGAGACCCAGTACTTC
>TRBV27|TRBJ2-1|TRBD2|.
CASSLFWGGEQFF
TGTGCCAGCAGTTTATTCTGGGGGGGTGAGCAGTTCTTC
>TRBV24-1|TRBJ2-3|.|.
CATSGGVSTDTQYF
TGTGCCACCAGTGGGGGAGTATCCACAGATACGCAGTATTTT
>TRBV7-9|TRBJ2-3|TRBD2|.
CASSHRTSGGADTQYF
TGTGCCAGCAGCCACCGTACTAGCGGGGGGGCAGATACGCAGTATTTT
>TRBV19|TRBJ1-5|.|.
CASSIGVEGQPQHF
TGTGCCAGTAGTATCGGGGTCGAGGGACAGCCCCAGCATTTT
>TRBV4-3|TRBJ2-3|TRBD2|.
CASSQDPWTSGGAIDTQYF
TGCGCCAGCAGCCAAGATCCCTGGACTAGCGGGGGGGCCATAGATACGCAGTATTTT
>TRBV10-3|TRBJ2-3|TRBD1|.
CAISESWTGASDTQYF
TGTGCCATCAGTGAGTCGTGGACAGGGGCTTCAGATACGCAGTATTTT
>TRBV19|TRBJ1-3|TRBD1|.
CASSIGTGTGNTIYF
TGTGCCAGTAGTATTGGGACAGGAACTGGAAACACCATATATTTT
>TRBV7-9|TRBJ2-3|.|.
CASSPVDTQYF
TGTGCCAGCAGCCCCGTAGATACGCAGTATTTT
>TRBV18|TRBJ1-4|.|once
CASSPPSSGVEKLFF
TGTGCCAGCTCACCACCTTCGTCAGGGGTCGAAAAACTGTTTTTT
>TRBV5-1|TRBJ2-3|.|.
CASSSLPSTSTDTQYF
TGCGCCAGCAGCTCCCTTCCCTCAACTAGCACAGATACGCAGTATTTT
>TRBV12-1|TRBJ2-7|.|.
CASSYLLAGWYEQYF
TGTGCCAGCAGCTACCTACTAGCGGGGTGGTACGAGCAGTACTTC
>TRBV6-1|TRBJ2-3|TRBD2|once
CASSESLAGGTDTQYF
TGTGCCAGCAGTGAAAGTCTAGCGGGGGGCACAGATACGCAGTATTTT
>TRBV29-1|TRBJ2-3|.|.
CSETPSTDTQYF
TGCAGCGAAACACCTAGCACAGATACGCAGTATTTT
>TRBV6-5|TRBJ2-7|.|.
CASSPYRVSYEQYF
TGTGCCAGCAGTCCCTACAGGGTCTCCTACGAGCAGTACTTC
>TRBV19|TRBJ2-1|.|few
CASSTSRTDYNEQFF
TGTGCCAGTAGTACCTCCCGCACAGACTACAATGAGCAGTTCTTC
>TRBV27|TRBJ2-2|.|.
CASSLSSNGELFF
TGTGCCAGCAGTTTATCTAGCAACGGGGAGCTGTTTTTT
>TRBV6-1|TRBJ1-4|.|.
CASSELAGVKEKLFF
TGTGCCAGCAGTGAACTGGCAGGGGTTAAAGAAAAACTGTTTTTT
>TRBV30|TRBJ1-5|.|few
CAWTNGGGPHSGQPQHF
TGTGCCTGGACTAATGGGGGGGGGCCCCACTCGGGTCAGCCCCAGCATTTT
>TRBV30|TRBJ1-6|.|.
CAWTGQTLGSPLHF
TGTGCCTGGACAGGGCAAACCTTGGGTTCACCCCTCCACTTT
>TRBV10-3|TRBJ2-7|.|few
CAISDASYEQYF
TGTGCCATCAGTGATGCCAGCTACGAGCAGTACTTC
>TRBV7-9|TRBJ2-7|.|.
CASSPAGGRHEQYF
TGTGCCAGCAGTCCAGCTGGGGGGAGGCACGAGCAGTACTTC